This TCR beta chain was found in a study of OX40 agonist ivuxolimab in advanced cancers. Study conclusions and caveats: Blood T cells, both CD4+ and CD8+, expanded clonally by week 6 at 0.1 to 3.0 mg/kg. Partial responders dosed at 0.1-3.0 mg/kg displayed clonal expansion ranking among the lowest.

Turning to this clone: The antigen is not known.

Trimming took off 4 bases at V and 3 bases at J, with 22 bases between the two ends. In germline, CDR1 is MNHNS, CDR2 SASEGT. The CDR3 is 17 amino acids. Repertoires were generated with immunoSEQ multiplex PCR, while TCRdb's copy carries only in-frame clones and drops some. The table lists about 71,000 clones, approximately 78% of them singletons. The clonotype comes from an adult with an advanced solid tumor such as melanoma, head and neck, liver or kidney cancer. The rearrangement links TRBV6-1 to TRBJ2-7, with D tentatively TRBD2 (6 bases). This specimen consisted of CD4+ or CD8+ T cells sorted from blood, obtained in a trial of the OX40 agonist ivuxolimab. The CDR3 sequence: CASSVRARTMGNYEQYF. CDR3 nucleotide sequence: TGTGCCAGCAGTGTCAGGGCGAGGACTATGGGGAACTACGAGCAGTACTTC.